The sequence of this T cell receptor (beta chain) was determined in a study of T cells after yellow fever vaccination. General observations from the study: It was a small share of clonotypes that appeared in both CD4 and CD8 compartments. Weaker, the secondary response peaked sooner, at day 5 versus 15. Most clones from primary vaccination were detected again post-booster (96% CD4, more than 85% CD8).

There are 12 residues in the CDR3. V was pared by 6 bases and J by 2 bases, with 10 bases between. CDR1 and CDR2 (germline): DFQATT, SNEGSKA (reference sequence). A remark on this clonotype: Antigen unknown.

TCR cDNA, made by 5'RACE template switching, carried an added universal primer site and UMIs. MiXCR, applied by TCRdb to the 5' RACE reads, yields one record per CDR3 protein. The sample includes 300,000 or so distinct CDR3 sequences, roughly 8.7% of them seen just once. The input for sequencing was CD4+ T cells sorted from PBMCs, taken 5 days after the yellow fever booster vaccination. This clonotype was sampled from a man aged 18 to 29 who received the YFV17D yellow fever vaccine. The chain links TRBV20-1 to TRBJ2-5; D ambiguous. The CDR3 loop is CSASRPQETQYF. The CDR3, as DNA: TGCAGTGCCTCCAGACCGCAAGAGACCCAGTACTTC.